This entry describes one T cell receptor beta chain. Its antigen is undetermined. The data derive from a study of CD8 T cells in Susac syndrome. Study-wide findings and caveats: The study's TCR sequencing and HLA analysis drew on a certain number of individuals. That number was acknowledged as relatively small.

The CDR3 totals 14 residues. Trimming took off 2 bases at V and 2 bases at J, with 10 bases between the two ends. CDR1 and CDR2 (germline): SGHDN, FVKESK. High-throughput TCR beta sequencing covered peripheral CD8+ and CD4+ T cells. TEMRA cells were enriched by FACS, while CD8+ and CD4+ T cells were obtained through a negative isolation that was performed magnetically. Reverse transcription used roughly 0.5 to 1 ug RNA and random hexamers. A multiplex approach, immunoSEQ multiplex PCR, amplified TCR beta CDR3 across 54 Vbeta and 13 Jbeta. In TCRdb, the immunoSEQ multiplex PCR reads were re-called with MiXCR into one record per CDR3 protein. Here the sample spans 100,000 to 150,000 distinct CDR3 sequences, 90% to 95% being singletons.

This TCR derives from a human donor in good health. The rearrangement joins TRBV14 to TRBJ2-7; tentative D call: TRBD1 (7 bases). Sequencing used CD4+ T cells from PBMCs. The CDR3 DNA reads as TGTGCCAGCAGCCAACCAGGGGGGCCCTACGAGCAGTACTTC. Its translation is CASSQPGGPYEQYF.